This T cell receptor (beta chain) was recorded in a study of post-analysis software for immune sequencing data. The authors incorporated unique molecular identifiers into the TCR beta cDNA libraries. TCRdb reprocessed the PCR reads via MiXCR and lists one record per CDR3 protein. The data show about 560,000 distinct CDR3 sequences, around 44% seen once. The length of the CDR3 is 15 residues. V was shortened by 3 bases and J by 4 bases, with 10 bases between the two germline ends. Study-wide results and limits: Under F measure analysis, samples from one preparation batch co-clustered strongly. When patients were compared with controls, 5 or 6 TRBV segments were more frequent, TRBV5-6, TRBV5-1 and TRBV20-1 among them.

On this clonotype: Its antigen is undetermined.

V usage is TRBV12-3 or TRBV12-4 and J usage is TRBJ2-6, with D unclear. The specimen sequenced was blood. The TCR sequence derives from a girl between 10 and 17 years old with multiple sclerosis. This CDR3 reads CASSLWGFGANVLTF. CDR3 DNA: TGTGCCAGCAGTTTGTGGGGTTTCGGGGCCAACGTCCTGACTTTC.